These 20 T cell receptor beta chains share one sample of origin, sequenced in a study of blood T cell repertoires in COVID-19. TCRdb's table, derived via immunoSEQ multiplex PCR, lists solely in-frame clones and lacks some. The sample shows around 46,000 clones, 70% to 90% of them seen only once. Sequencing input: peripheral blood. Receptor source: a human donor in a cohort sampled during active COVID-19. The donor label of this sample is uncertain.

This rearrangement joins TRBV19 to TRBJ2-7; 7 bases align to TRBD2. The CDR3 runs 14 residues. With V trimmed by 2 bases and J by 7 bases, 8 bases remained unmatched. Germline CDR1 is LNHDA and CDR2 is SQIVND (reference sequence). The CDR3 DNA reads TGTGCCAGTAGTATAAGGCTAGCGGTGGGGGAGCAGTACTTC. Protein product: CASSIRLAVGEQYF.

This clone has more than one count but fewer than ten. J is TRBJ1-2 and V is TRBV7-8; TRBD1 matches at 9 bases. Germline CDR1 and CDR2: SGHVS and FQNEAQ. V gave up 3 bases and J gave up 3 bases; unmatched junction bases: 14. The length of the CDR3 is 18 residues. The CDR3: CASSLPGTGLEFHYGYTF. CDR3 nucleotides: TGTGCCAGCAGCTTGCCCGGGACAGGGCTCGAATTTCACTATGGCTACACCTTC.

The chain joins TRBV6-5 to TRBJ2-1, with a tentative D call TRBD2 (6 bases). The germline V and J ends were trimmed by 6 bases and 3 bases, with 12 bases remaining between them. The CDR3 spans 14 residues. Looked up from germline, CDR1 is MNHEY and CDR2 is SVGAGI. The CDR3 DNA reads as TGTGCCAGCAGAGGGACTGATAGCTACAATGAGCAGTTCTTC. This gives the protein CASRGTDSYNEQFF.

The V gene is TRBV21-1, the J gene TRBJ1-6. TRBV21-1 is shown as a pseudogene. This CDR3 has 18 amino acids. The CDR3 DNA is TGTGCCAGCAGCAACTGGATGGTATCTGCGGCTTATAATTCACCCCTCCACTTT. Translating gives CASSNWMVSAAYNSPLHF.

The chain is built from TRBV7-2 and TRBJ2-5; 11 bases line up with TRBD2. Losses at the gene ends were 2 bases for V and 5 bases for J; bases not matched to a gene: 7. In germline, CDR1 is SGHTA, CDR2 FQGNSA. CDR3 length equals 16 residues. The CDR3 region is CASSLLAGGHHETQYF. CDR3 sequence (DNA): TGTGCCAGCAGCTTATTAGCGGGGGGGCATCACGAGACCCAGTACTTC.

V and J are TRBV30 and TRBJ1-2, with D possibly TRBD1 on 6 matching bases. The V gene's germline CDR1 is GTSNPN and CDR2 SVGIG (reference sequence). The CDR3 has 16 residues. V shed 3 bases and J shed 2 bases, with 19 bases lying between them. In DNA, the CDR3 is TGTGCCTGGAGGGGGATGACAGGAACTACCAACTATGGCTACACCTTC. Its translation is CAWRGMTGTTNYGYTF.

The chain links TRBV14 to TRBJ1-2; no definite D call. Per the germline V gene, CDR1 is SGHDN and CDR2 is FVKESK. Trimming removed 2 bases from V and 4 bases from J, with 5 bases in between. This CDR3 spans 12 amino acids. The CDR3 coding sequence is TGTGCCAGCAGCCAAACGAGCTATGGCTACACCTTC. The encoded protein is CASSQTSYGYTF.

This chain uses TRBV4-2 with TRBJ2-1; 7 nucleotides line up with TRBD2. CDR1 LGHNA and CDR2 YNFKEQ come from the germline V gene. V lost 4 bases and J lost 6; bases outside the gene matches: 6. The CDR3 consists of 14 residues. Here the CDR3 DNA reads TGTGCCAGCAGCCGCTCGACTAGCAGCAATGAGCAGTTCTTC. Translating gives CASSRSTSSNEQFF.

This clone was seen a handful of times. The rearrangement uses TRBV2 and TRBJ2-7; 7 positions match TRBD1. Germline assignment: CDR1 SNHLY and CDR2 FYNNEI. The CDR3 loop spans 14 amino acids. The ends lost 6 bases at V and 2 bases at J; junction bases unmatched: 7. The CDR3 is CASRSRTGTYEQYF. In nucleotides, the CDR3 is TGTGCCAGCAGATCTCGGACAGGTACCTACGAGCAGTACTTC.

The chain uses TRBV12-3 or TRBV12-4 and TRBJ1-4; the match to TRBD1 covers 9 bases. The CDR3 has 13 amino acids. The V segment lost 4 bases and the J segment 11 bases; nucleotides outside the gene matches: 5. The CDR3 DNA reads TGTGCCAGCAGTTCCGGGACAGGGAAGAAACTGTTTTTT. The encoded protein is CASSSGTGKKLFF.

This clone was counted a single time. The V call is TRBV6-1, the J call TRBJ1-5, with D possibly matching TRBD1 (6 bases). The CDR3 is made up of 16 amino acids. In germline, CDR1 is MNHNS, CDR2 SASEGT. V was shortened by 4 bases and J by 4 bases, with 17 bases between the two germline ends. The CDR3 nucleotides read TGTGCCAGCAGTGTAGAATGGACAGAACAGAATCAGCCCCAGCATTTT. This gives the protein CASSVEWTEQNQPQHF.

J is TRBJ2-2 and V is TRBV5-1, with D unclear. CDR1 is SGHRS and CDR2 is YFSETQ in the germline V gene. The CDR3 covers 16 residues. The V and J ends lost 5 bases and 0 bases respectively, with 14 bases between them. The CDR3 reads CASSNSILSNTGELFF. The CDR3 DNA reads as TGCGCCAGCAGTAACAGCATTCTTTCGAACACCGGGGAGCTGTTTTTT.

This clone was seen a single time. The genes are TRBV3-1 (or the pseudogene TRBV3-2) and TRBJ1-2, with a tentative D call TRBD1 (5 bases). Looked up from germline, CDR1 is LGHDT and CDR2 is YNNKEL (reference sequence). V was shortened by 2 bases and J by 0 bases, with 10 bases between the two germline ends. The CDR3 covers 15 residues. As DNA, the CDR3 is TGTGCCAGCAGCCAACAAGACAGAGCTAACTATGGCTACACCTTC. Protein: CASSQQDRANYGYTF.

The gene calls are TRBV5-4 and TRBJ2-7; no reliable D call. The CDR3 totals 12 residues. The germline gives CDR1 SGHNT, CDR2 YYREEE (reference sequence). V lost 2 bases to trimming and J lost 3 bases, with 6 bases between them. The CDR3 nucleotides read TGTGCCAGCAGCTTCCACGGCTACGAGCAGTACTTC. Its translation is CASSFHGYEQYF. Full variable domain (outside the CDR3, taken from reference TRBV5-4 and TRBJ2-7): ETGVTQSPTHLIKTRGQQVTLRCSSQSGHNTVSWYQQALGQGPQFIFQYYREEENGRGNFPPRFSGLQFPNYSSELNVNALELDDSALYLCASSFHGYEQYFGPGTRLTVT.

The rearrangement links TRBV28 to TRBJ1-5; D remains ambiguous. The germline CDR1 and CDR2 sequences are MDHEN and SYDVKM. The length of the CDR3 is 16 residues. Trimming took 1 base from V and 9 from J, leaving 19 bases between them. In DNA, the CDR3 is TGTGCCAGCAGTTTATTTCCGGCGGATAAAATTATGCCCCAGCATTTT. Encoded protein: CASSLFPADKIMPQHF.

J is TRBJ1-2 and V is TRBV4-3; a possible D gene is TRBD1 (6 bases). Trimming pared 0 bases from V and 8 bases from J, leaving 16 bases between. This CDR3 is built from 15 residues. From germline, CDR1 is LGHNA and CDR2 YSLEER. In DNA form, the CDR3 reads TGCGCCAGCAGCCAAGAGGGGGGGGCGTCTATCGGCTACACCTTC. Encoded protein: CASSQEGGASIGYTF.

In its sample, this clone was seen once. The chain carries TRBV6-1 and TRBJ2-1; perhaps TRBD2 as D (5 bases). V dropped 0 bases and J dropped 7 bases, with 19 bases sitting between them. Germline V gene lookup returns CDR1 MNHNS and CDR2 SASEGT. This CDR3 is built from 17 residues. DNA for the CDR3: TGTGCCAGCAGTGAAGCCCTGCGACTACCGGAAAGGAATGAGCAGTTCTTC. Translation gives CASSEALRLPERNEQFF.

This chain links TRBV19 with TRBJ1-3, with 8 bases fitting TRBD1. Germline CDR1 LNHDA, CDR2 SQIVND (reference sequence). V trimming: 7 bases; J trimming: 0 bases; junction bases outside the gene matches: 8. The CDR3 is 16 residues long. CDR3 sequence reads: CASTTGQGRSGNTIYF. Written as DNA, the CDR3 is TGTGCCAGTACCACAGGACAGGGTCGCTCTGGAAACACCATATATTTT. Combining the CDR3 with reference TRBV19 and TRBJ1-3 gives the whole variable domain DGGITQSPKYLFRKEGQNVTLSCEQNLNHDAMYWYRQDPGQGLRLIYYSQIVNDFQKGDIAEGYSVSREKKESFPLTVTSAQKNPTAFYLCASTTGQGRSGNTIYFGEGSWLTVV.

CDR3 in DNA: TGTGCCAGCAGCCCGCGGATGGTACTTGCAACTAATGAAAAACTGTTTTTT. Its translation: CASSPRMVLATNEKLFF. V gene TRBV7-6 combines with J gene TRBJ1-4; D is undetermined. Germline values: CDR1 SGHVS, CDR2 FNYEAQ. The CDR3 length is 17 residues. Trimming left V 5 bases short and J 0 bases short, with 16 bases between.

CDR3 region: CASSSGTGVLNQPQHF. DNA of the CDR3: TGTGCCAGCAGCAGTGGGACAGGGGTCCTCAATCAGCCCCAGCATTTT. The J gene is TRBJ1-5, the V gene TRBV5-5; TRBD1 aligns across 10 bases. The CDR3 has 16 amino acids. With 4 bases clipped from V and 3 bases from J, the junction kept 7 bases outside the gene matches. CDR1 and CDR2 (germline): SGHKS, YYEKEE (reference sequence). Complete variable domain (other parts from reference TRBV5-5 and TRBJ1-5): DAGVTQSPTHLIKTRGQQVTLRCSPISGHKSVSWYQQVLGQGPQFIFQYYEKEERGRGNFPDRFSARQFPNYSSELNVNALLLGDSALYLCASSSGTGVLNQPQHFGDGTRLSIL.